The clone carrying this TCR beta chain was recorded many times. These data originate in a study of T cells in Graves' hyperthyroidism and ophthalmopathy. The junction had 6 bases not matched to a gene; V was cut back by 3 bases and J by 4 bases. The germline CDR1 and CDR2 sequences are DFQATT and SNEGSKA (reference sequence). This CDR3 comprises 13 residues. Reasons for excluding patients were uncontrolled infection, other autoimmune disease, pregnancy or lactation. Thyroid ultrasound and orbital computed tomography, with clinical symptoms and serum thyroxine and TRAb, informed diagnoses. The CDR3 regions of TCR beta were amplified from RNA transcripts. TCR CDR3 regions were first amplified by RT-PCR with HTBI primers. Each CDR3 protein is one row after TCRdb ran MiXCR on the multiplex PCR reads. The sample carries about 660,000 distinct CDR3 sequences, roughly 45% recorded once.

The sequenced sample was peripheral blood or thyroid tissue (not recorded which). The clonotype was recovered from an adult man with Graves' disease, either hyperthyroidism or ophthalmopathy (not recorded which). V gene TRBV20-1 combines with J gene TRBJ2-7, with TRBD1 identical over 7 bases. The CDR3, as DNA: TGCAGTGCTAGCCCGGGACAGACATACGAGCAGTACTTC. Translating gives CSASPGQTYEQYF.